This T cell receptor beta chain stems from a study of CD4 and CD8 cells across lung adenocarcinoma regions. TCRdb reprocessed the PCR reads via MiXCR and lists one record per CDR3 protein. The repertoire consists of around 19,000 distinct CDR3 sequences, with roughly half occurring once and the leading ten covering about 25%. The CDR3 spans 15 residues. Per germline, CDR1 MNHNS and CDR2 SASEGT. Sequencing was done on a sample of CD8+ T cells from the center of a lung tumor. The receptor comes from a female donor with lung adenocarcinoma. The CD4 and CD8 labels of this study may be unreliable. The J gene is TRBJ2-1, the V gene TRBV6-1; 11 bases are shared with TRBD2. The J call is uncertain, as TRBJ2-5 better fits the DNA end. CDR3 residues: CASAILAGGQETQYF. The CDR3 nucleotides read TGTGCCAGCGCTATTCTAGCGGGAGGCCAAGAGACCCAGTACTTC.